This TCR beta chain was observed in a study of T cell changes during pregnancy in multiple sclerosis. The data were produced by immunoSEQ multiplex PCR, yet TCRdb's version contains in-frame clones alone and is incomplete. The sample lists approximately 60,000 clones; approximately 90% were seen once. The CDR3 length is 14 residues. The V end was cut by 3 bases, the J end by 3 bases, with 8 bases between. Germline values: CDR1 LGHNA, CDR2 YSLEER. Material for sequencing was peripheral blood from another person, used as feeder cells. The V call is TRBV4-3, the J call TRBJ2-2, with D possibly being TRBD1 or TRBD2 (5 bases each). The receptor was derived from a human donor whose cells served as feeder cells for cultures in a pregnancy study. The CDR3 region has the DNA TGCGCCAGCAGCCAGGGACCCCACACCGGGGAGCTGTTTTTT. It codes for CASSQGPHTGELFF.